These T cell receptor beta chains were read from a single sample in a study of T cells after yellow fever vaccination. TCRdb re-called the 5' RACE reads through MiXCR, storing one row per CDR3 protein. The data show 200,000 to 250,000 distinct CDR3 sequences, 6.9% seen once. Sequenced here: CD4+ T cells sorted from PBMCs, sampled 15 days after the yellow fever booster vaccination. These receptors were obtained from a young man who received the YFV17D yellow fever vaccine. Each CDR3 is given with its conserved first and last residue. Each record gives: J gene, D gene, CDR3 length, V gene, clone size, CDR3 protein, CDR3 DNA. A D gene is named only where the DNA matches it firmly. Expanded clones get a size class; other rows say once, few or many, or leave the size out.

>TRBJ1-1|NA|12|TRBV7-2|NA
CASSVRPVEAFF
TGTGCCAGCAGCGTACGCCCGGTTGAAGCTTTCTTT
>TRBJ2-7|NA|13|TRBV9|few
CASSPFSGHEQYF
TGTGCCAGCAGCCCCTTCAGCGGCCACGAGCAGTACTTC
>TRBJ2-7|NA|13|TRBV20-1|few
CSASRGFDYEQYF
TGCAGTGCTAGTCGGGGATTCGACTACGAGCAGTACTTC
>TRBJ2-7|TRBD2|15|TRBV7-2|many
CASSLDAGGLYEQYF
TGTGCCAGCAGCTTAGATGCGGGAGGGCTCTACGAGCAGTACTTC
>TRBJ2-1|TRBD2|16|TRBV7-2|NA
CASSSSSGRVGNEQFF
TGTGCCAGCAGCTCTTCAAGCGGGAGGGTTGGGAATGAGCAGTTCTTC
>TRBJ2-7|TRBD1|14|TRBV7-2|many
CASSNDRGIYEQYF
TGTGCCAGCAGCAATGACAGGGGAATATACGAGCAGTACTTC
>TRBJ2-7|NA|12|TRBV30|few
CARTGDSYEQYF
TGTGCCCGAACGGGGGACTCCTACGAGCAGTACTTC
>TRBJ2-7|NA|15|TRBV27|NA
CASSLMAGGSYEQYF
TGTGCCAGCAGTTTAATGGCAGGCGGGTCCTACGAGCAGTACTTC
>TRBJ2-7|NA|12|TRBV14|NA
CASSRLTYEQYF
TGTGCCAGCAGCCGCCTAACCTACGAGCAGTACTTC
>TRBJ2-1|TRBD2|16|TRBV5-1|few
CASSLEAGGKISEQFF
TGCGCCAGCAGCTTGGAAGCGGGAGGGAAAATTAGTGAGCAGTTCTTC
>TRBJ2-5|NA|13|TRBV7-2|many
CASSLGTVGTQYF
TGTGCCAGCAGCTTAGGGACGGTAGGGACCCAGTACTTC
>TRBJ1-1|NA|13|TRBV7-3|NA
CASSLQANTEAFF
TGTGCCAGCAGCTTACAGGCGAACACTGAAGCTTTCTTT
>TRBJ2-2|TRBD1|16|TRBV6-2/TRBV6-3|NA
CASSYPRGRLAGELFF
TGTGCCAGCAGTTACCCCAGGGGGAGACTTGCCGGGGAGCTGTTTTTT
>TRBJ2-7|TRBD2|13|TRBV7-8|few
CASSLVGGQEQYF
TGTGCCAGCAGCTTAGTGGGAGGGCAAGAGCAGTACTTC
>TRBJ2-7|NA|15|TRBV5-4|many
CASSLEGSSAYEQYF
TGTGCCAGCAGCTTGGAAGGCAGCTCCGCCTACGAGCAGTACTTC
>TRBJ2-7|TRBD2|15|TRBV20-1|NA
CSAPKLAGAINEQYF
TGCAGTGCGCCGAAACTAGCGGGAGCGATCAACGAGCAGTACTTC
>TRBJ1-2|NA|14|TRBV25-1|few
CASSVGKLGYGYTF
TGTGCCAGCAGTGTTGGCAAACTCGGGTATGGCTACACCTTC
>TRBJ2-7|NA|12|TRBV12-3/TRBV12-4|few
CASRLATYEQYF
TGTGCCAGCCGGCTAGCGACCTACGAGCAGTACTTC
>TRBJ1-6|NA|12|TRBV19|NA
CASRGTNSPLHF
TGTGCCAGTAGAGGGACGAATTCACCCCTCCACTTT
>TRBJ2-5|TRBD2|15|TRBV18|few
CASSPMAGGQETQYF
TGTGCCAGCTCACCAATGGCGGGAGGTCAAGAGACCCAGTACTTC
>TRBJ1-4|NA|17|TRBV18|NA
CASSPGGSQSTNEKLFF
TGTGCCAGCTCACCAGGGGGGTCCCAATCAACTAATGAAAAACTGTTTTTT
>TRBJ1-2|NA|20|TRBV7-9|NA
CASSLRAAGPRAPSAGGYTF
TGTGCCAGCAGCTTAAGGGCAGCGGGACCACGAGCCCCCTCTGCGGGAGGCTACACCTTC